A single TCR beta chain is shown here with its context. The CDR3 is 16 amino acids. J was trimmed by 5 bases and V by 6 bases; bases with no gene match: 9. MiXCR, run by TCRdb on the 5' RACE reads, gives a single entry per CDR3 protein. The table has roughly 40,000 distinct CDR3 sequences, less than 30% seen once. Material for sequencing was memory CD4+ T cells sorted from a lymph node. Subset given: memory CD4+ T cells, CD4+CD45RO+CD25-. This TCR came from a female donor with breast cancer. The chain carries TRBV12-3 or TRBV12-4 and TRBJ2-5, with 13 bases aligning to TRBD2. The CDR3 region has the DNA TGTGCCAGCAGCTCCGGACTAGCGGGGGCGGGGGAGACCCAGTACTTC. Amino acids: CASSSGLAGAGETQYF.